These 3 T cell receptor beta chains were sequenced from one sample in a study of PD-1 blockade in classical Hodgkin lymphoma. The protocol was immunoSEQ multiplex PCR, while the TCRdb copy is restricted to in-frame clones and leaves out a portion. This table holds over 50,000 clones, 70% to 90% found once. Time point reported: cycle 4 day 1 (C4D1), after 5 to 7 weeks of nivolumab. No patient escaped relapse after autologous stem cell transplantation, and brentuximab vedotin exposure varied. Sequenced material: peripheral blood mononuclear cells (PBMCs), taken before the fourth cycle of nivolumab. These receptors were taken from a human donor with classical Hodgkin lymphoma.

The J gene is TRBJ1-1, the V gene TRBV5-1, with TRBD1 matching over 11 bases. With 5 bases clipped from V and 6 bases from J, the junction kept 12 bases outside the gene matches. This CDR3 is built from 16 residues. From germline, CDR1 is SGHRS and CDR2 YFSETQ. The CDR3: CASRFGSGQGAAEAFF. The CDR3 region has the DNA TGCGCCAGCAGATTCGGTAGCGGACAGGGGGCCGCTGAAGCTTTCTTT.

The J gene is TRBJ1-5, the V gene TRBV9, with 7 bases aligning to TRBD1. Germline trimming cut 0 bases from V and 6 bases from J; bases unmatched to any gene: 6. CDR1 SGDLS and CDR2 YYNGEE come from the germline V gene. The CDR3 totals 15 residues. The CDR3 here is CASSVGTGLGQPQHF. As DNA, the CDR3 is TGTGCCAGCAGCGTAGGGACAGGTTTGGGTCAGCCCCAGCATTTT.

The chain has TRBV19 and TRBJ2-2, with D uncertain. This CDR3 is 12 amino acids long. Trimming stripped 8 bases from V and 5 bases from J, with 9 bases between. CDR1 LNHDA and CDR2 SQIVND come from the germline V gene (reference sequence). CDR3 nucleotide sequence: TGTGCCAGTTGGATTGGAACCGGGGAGCTGTTTTTT. It is translated as CASWIGTGELFF.